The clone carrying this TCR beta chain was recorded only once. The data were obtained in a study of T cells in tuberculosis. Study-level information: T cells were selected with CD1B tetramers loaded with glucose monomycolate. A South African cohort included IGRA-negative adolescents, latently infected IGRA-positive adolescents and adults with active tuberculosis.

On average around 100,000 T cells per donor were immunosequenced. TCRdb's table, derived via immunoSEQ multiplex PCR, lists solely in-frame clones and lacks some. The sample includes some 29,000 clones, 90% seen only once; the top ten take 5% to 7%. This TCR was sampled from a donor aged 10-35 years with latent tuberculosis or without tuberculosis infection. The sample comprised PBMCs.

The CDR3 spells CASRSGGSSTDTQYF. DNA of the CDR3: TGTGCCAGCAGGAGCGGGGGGTCTAGCACAGATACGCAGTATTTT. This chain uses TRBV27 with TRBJ2-3, with 9 bases aligning to TRBD2. The CDR3 is 15 amino acids. Germline V gives CDR1 MNHEY, CDR2 SMNVEV (reference sequence). Trimming at V came to 6 bases and at J to 0 bases, leaving 4 bases not matched to a gene.